One sample yielded the 9 T cell receptor beta chains listed below, sequenced in a study of blood T cell repertoires in COVID-19. Clones were read by immunoSEQ multiplex PCR, and TCRdb kept only the in-frame ones, dropping some. The sample shows some 200,000 clones, approximately 85% of them seen only once. Sequenced material: peripheral blood. The receptors come from a woman older than 75 with acute or convalescent COVID-19.

In this sample, this clone turned up once. This chain joins TRBV6-2 or TRBV6-3 and TRBJ2-1; 12 bases align to TRBD2. V trimming: 2 bases; J trimming: 7 bases; junction bases outside the gene matches: 9. Germline-derived CDR1 and CDR2 are MNHEY and SVGEGT. This CDR3 contains 17 residues. The CDR3 nucleotides are TGTGCCAGCAGTTACGCACTAGCGGGGGGCGATATTAATGAGCAGTTCTTC. The encoded protein is CASSYALAGGDINEQFF.

This chain joins TRBV7-3 and TRBJ2-1; 10 positions match TRBD2. V shed 5 bases and J 6 bases; nucleotides not matched to a gene: 10. Germline V gives CDR1 SGHTA, CDR2 FQGTGA. The CDR3 spans 16 residues. The CDR3 here is CASSPYGTSATNEQFF. DNA of the CDR3: TGTGCCAGCAGCCCATACGGGACTAGCGCGACCAATGAGCAGTTCTTC.

This chain links TRBV3-1 (or the pseudogene TRBV3-2) with TRBJ2-7; 8 bases agree with TRBD2. The length of the CDR3 is 14 residues. In germline, CDR1 is LGHDT, CDR2 YNNKEL (reference sequence). V gave up 3 bases and J gave up 3 bases; unmatched junction bases: 4. CDR3 sequence reads: CASSQSGRYYEQYF. The CDR3 DNA reads as TGTGCCAGCAGCCAGAGCGGGAGATACTACGAGCAGTACTTC.

As regards this clone: Other DNA sequences in this sample translate to the same CDR3. The chain uses TRBV11-3 and TRBJ1-1; D gene ambiguous. There are 14 residues in the CDR3. The V end was cut by 3 bases, the J end by 0 bases, with 8 bases between. CDR1 and CDR2 (germline): SGHNT, YENEEA. For the CDR3, the DNA is TGTGCCAGCAGCTTGGCCGGGATGAACACTGAAGCTTTCTTT. It yields the protein CASSLAGMNTEAFF.

V usage is TRBV29-1 and J usage is TRBJ1-2, with 11 bases that match TRBD1. The CDR3 runs 11 residues. The V gene's germline CDR1 is SQVTM and CDR2 ANQGSEA. DNA of the CDR3: TGCACCGGGGGACAGGGGGATGGCTACACCTTC. It translates to CTGGQGDGYTF.

V and J are TRBV19 and TRBJ2-1, with a possible D match to TRBD1 (5 bases). The CDR3 is 14 residues long. Germline assignment: CDR1 LNHDA and CDR2 SQIVND (reference sequence). The V end lost 7 bases, the J end lost 4 bases, and 14 bases lay between the germline ends. This CDR3 is CASTSPGQYNEQFF. The CDR3, as DNA: TGTGCCAGTACCAGTCCAGGGCAATACAATGAGCAGTTCTTC.

This chain links TRBV27 with TRBJ1-5, with D maybe TRBD1 (6 bases). In germline, CDR1 is MNHEY, CDR2 SMNVEV (reference sequence). This CDR3 has 17 residues. Between the trimmed V and J ends, which lost 5 bases and 1 base, there was a span of 18 bases. The CDR3 region has the DNA TGTGCCAGCAGTCCTCTACAACAGGGTGGAAGCAATCAGCCCCAGCATTTT. Amino acid sequence: CASSPLQQGGSNQPQHF.

The chain joins TRBV3-1 (or the pseudogene TRBV3-2) to TRBJ1-2, with 7 bases fitting TRBD1. This CDR3 region has 15 residues. V was pared by 4 bases and J by 4 bases, with 9 bases of the junction left unmatched. Per the germline V gene, CDR1 is LGHDT and CDR2 is YNNKEL (reference sequence). As DNA, the CDR3 is TGTGCCAGCAGCCGGCGAACAGGGGTTGCCTATGGCTACACCTTC. Residues: CASSRRTGVAYGYTF.

The V and J genes are TRBV7-8 and TRBJ1-6; 9 nucleotides line up with TRBD1. This CDR3 contains 14 residues. The V gene end was trimmed by 5 bases and the J gene end by 7 bases; junction bases not matched to a gene: 3. CDR1 is SGHVS, CDR2 FQNEAQ, per germline. The CDR3 region is CASSPTGGNSPLHF. The DNA of the CDR3 is TGTGCCAGCAGCCCGACAGGGGGGAATTCACCCCTCCACTTT.